A selection of T cell receptor beta chains follows, all from one sample in a study of beta chain features in type 1 diabetes. Profiled with immunoSEQ multiplex PCR; TCRdb holds only in-frame clones, not every one. This sample has 550,000 to 850,000 clones, with 13% found just once. Sequencing was done on a sample of naive CD4+ T cells from blood. These receptors were taken from a man younger than 35 with type 1 diabetes. CDR3s include the opening cysteine and the closing phenylalanine or tryptophan. The order of the fields is V gene, D gene, J gene, clone size, CDR3 length, CDR3 protein, CDR3 DNA. A D gene is named only where the DNA matches it firmly. Some rows have no size entry. The others give once, few or many, or a class for an expanded clone.

TRBV30	TRBD2	TRBJ2-5	few	14	CAWSTGGPQETQYF	TGTGCCTGGAGTACGGGGGGTCCACAAGAGACCCAGTACTTC
TRBV9	-	TRBJ2-5	few	13	CASSVVMGETQYF	TGTGCCAGCAGCGTAGTGATGGGGGAGACCCAGTACTTC
TRBV2	TRBD2	TRBJ2-1	-	17	CASGDLSGGISYNEQFF	TGTGCCAGCGGCGACCTGTCCGGGGGGATCTCCTACAATGAGCAGTTCTTC
TRBV18	-	TRBJ2-5	few	12	CASSRREETQYF	TGTGCCAGCTCACGACGGGAAGAGACCCAGTACTTC
TRBV6-1	-	TRBJ2-3	-	15	CASSTLGSNTDTQYF	TGTGCCAGCAGTACCCTTGGGTCGAACACAGATACGCAGTATTTT
TRBV30	-	TRBJ1-6	few	15	CAWSVLGSGNSPLHF	TGTGCCTGGAGTGTTTTGGGGTCGGGGAATTCACCCCTCCACTTT
TRBV7-2	TRBD1	TRBJ1-4	-	16	CASSLLGQGANEKLFF	TGTGCCAGCAGCTTACTAGGACAGGGGGCTAATGAAAAACTGTTTTTT
TRBV27	-	TRBJ2-3	-	13	CASSIVGEDTQYF	TGTGCCAGCAGTATTGTCGGGGAAGATACGCAGTATTTT
TRBV4-2	TRBD1	TRBJ1-6	few	15	CASSQGMTGGSPLHF	TGTGCCAGCAGCCAAGGAATGACAGGGGGATCACCCCTCCACTTT
TRBV19	-	TRBJ2-7	-	11	CASSQYYEQYF	TGTGCCAGCTCACAGTATTACGAGCAGTACTTC
TRBV9	-	TRBJ2-1	few	15	CASSVSLASYNEQFF	TGTGCCAGCAGCGTCAGTCTAGCCTCCTACAATGAGCAGTTCTTC
TRBV5-1	-	TRBJ2-3	-	14	CASSLGQDSDTQYF	TGCGCCAGCAGCTTGGGGCAGGACTCAGATACGCAGTATTTT
TRBV6-5	-	TRBJ2-5	few	13	CASSYLKRETQYF	TGTGCCAGCAGTTACTTAAAACGGGAGACCCAGTACTTC
TRBV19	TRBD1	TRBJ2-2	few	13	CASRDRNTGELFF	TGTGCCAGTCGGGACAGGAACACCGGGGAGCTGTTTTTT
TRBV19	-	TRBJ2-1	few	13	CASSITQRNEQFF	TGTGCCAGTAGTATCACCCAACGCAATGAGCAGTTCTTC
TRBV30	-	TRBJ1-4	-	13	CAWSLIPALKLFF	TGTGCCTGGAGCCTAATACCGGCCCTAAAACTGTTTTTT